A selection of T cell receptor beta chains follows, all from one sample in a study of blood T cell repertoires in COVID-19. The protocol was immunoSEQ multiplex PCR, while the TCRdb copy is restricted to in-frame clones and leaves out a portion. Of 150,000 to 200,000 clones in the sample, around 86% were seen once. Specimen: peripheral blood. All receptors come from a woman in her 70s with COVID-19, enrolled during active disease. The CDR3 runs from the conserved cysteine through the conserved F or W. D genes are given only for firm matches. Size tells how often a clone was seen (once, few, many) or the class of an expanded clone, and some rows leave it out.

clone_size d_call j_call v_call cdr3_length cdr3_nt cdr3_aa
- TRBD2 TRBJ2-5 TRBV6-2/TRBV6-3 16 TGTGCCAGCAGCCTTTCCGGGACTAGCGGGAGGGGGACCCAGTACTTC CASSLSGTSGRGTQYF
- TRBD1 TRBJ1-2 TRBV29-1 12 TGCAGCGTTGACAGGGGGGACTATGGCTACACCTTC CSVDRGDYGYTF
- - TRBJ1-1 TRBV28 14 TGTGCCAGCAGTACCCAACCAAGAGGCGCTGAAGCTTTCTTT CASSTQPRGAEAFF
once TRBD2 TRBJ2-5 TRBV5-6 16 TGTGCCAGCAGCACATGGACTAGCGGGAGGTATGTGGCCCAGTACTTC CASSTWTSGRYVAQYF
once - TRBJ2-7 TRBV21-1 15 TGTGCCAGCAGCCGACCCGGGACTAGCGGGTACGAGCAGTACTTC CASSRPGTSGYEQYF
- TRBD1 TRBJ1-5 TRBV19 13 TGTGCCAGCGCCGACAGGGACATTCAGCCCCAGCATTTT CASADRDIQPQHF
- - TRBJ1-3 TRBV3-1/TRBV3-2 13 TGTGCCAGCAGCCAAGTTGAGGGAAACACCATATATTTT CASSQVEGNTIYF
- TRBD2 TRBJ2-1 TRBV9 16 TGTGCCAGCAGCGTCACTAGCGGTAGCTCCTACAATGAGCAGTTCTTC CASSVTSGSSYNEQFF
many - TRBJ2-7 TRBV27 12 TGTGCCAGCGGGCCACACACCTACGAGCAGTACTTC CASGPHTYEQYF
- - TRBJ1-4 TRBV10-1 13 TGCGCCAGCAGTGCGGGTCAGAATGAAAAACTGTTTTTT CASSAGQNEKLFF
- - TRBJ2-2 TRBV6-2/TRBV6-3 16 TGTGCCAGCAGTTACTCGAAGAGAGGGACTACCGGGGAGCTGTTTTTT CASSYSKRGTTGELFF
once - TRBJ2-7 TRBV3-1/TRBV3-2 15 TGTGCCAGCAGCCAAGAATACAGGGGGGGCTACGAGCAGTACTTC CASSQEYRGGYEQYF
- - TRBJ2-2 TRBV28 14 TGTGCCAGCAGTTTAGCCGGGAACACCGGGGAGCTGTTTTTT CASSLAGNTGELFF
- - TRBJ2-3 TRBV7-8 15 TGTGCCAGCAGCCCTTACACGGGGATACCAGATACGCAGTATTTT CASSPYTGIPDTQYF
- TRBD2 TRBJ2-1 TRBV7-2 15 TGTGCCAGCAGCTTGGGACTAGCGGGGTACAATGAGCAGTTCTTC CASSLGLAGYNEQFF
many - TRBJ2-3 TRBV5-4 13 TGTGCCACGGGGGGCGGAATCACAGATACGCAGTATTTT CATGGGITDTQYF
once TRBD1 TRBJ1-6 TRBV7-2 16 TGTGCCAGCAGCTTATTAGGGGACAGTGCCAATTCACCCCTCCACTTT CASSLLGDSANSPLHF
- TRBD1 TRBJ2-1 TRBV2 14 TGTGCCACCCAAGGGACAGTCCCGAATAATGAGCAGTTCTTC CATQGTVPNNEQFF
- - TRBJ2-5 TRBV12-3/TRBV12-4 13 TGTGCCAGCCGCCTCGGAGGTCAAGAGACCCAGTACTTC CASRLGGQETQYF
- - TRBJ2-4 TRBV7-9 15 TGTGCCAGCAGCTCGGGGATGAGGACAGCCAACATTCAGTACTTC CASSSGMRTANIQYF
- - TRBJ2-6 TRBV28 11 TGTGCCGCAGGGGGGGCCAACGTCCTGACTTTC CAAGGANVLTF
- TRBD1 TRBJ2-5 TRBV18 13 TGTGCCAGCTCACGGGACAGACAAGAGACCCAGTACTTC CASSRDRQETQYF
- TRBD1 TRBJ1-6 TRBV5-1 16 TGCGCCAGCAGCTTGGGTGACAGGGGGGCCAATTCACCCCTCCACTTT CASSLGDRGANSPLHF
once - TRBJ2-7 TRBV4-1 14 TGCGCCAGCAGCCACCTAAACAGGCCCTACGAGCAGTACTTC CASSHLNRPYEQYF